The source of this TCR beta chain is a study of blood T cell repertoires in COVID-19. Libraries were prepared by immunoSEQ multiplex PCR; TCRdb keeps only in-frame clonotypes and omits some of them. The sample comprises hundreds of thousands of clones, around nine tenths of which are singletons, and around 1.8% rests with the top ten. The CDR3 sequence is 18 residues long. Germline V lookup: CDR1 MDHEN, CDR2 SYDVKM. The V segment lost 4 bases and the J segment 8 bases; nucleotides outside the gene matches: 18. This clonotype was sampled from a woman aged 18-29 years who had recovered from COVID-19. Sequencing used PBMCs or T cells enriched from blood (not recorded which). The chain joins TRBV28 to TRBJ1-4; 8 bases match TRBD1. The CDR3 nucleotides are TGTGCCAGCAGTTCCAAGGGACAGGTTGGGGTGGGGAGGGAAAAACTGTTTTTT. It translates to CASSSKGQVGVGREKLFF. The variable domain in full, completed from reference TRBV28 and TRBJ1-4, reads DVKVTQSSRYLVKRTGEKVFLECVQDMDHENMFWYRQDPGLGLRLIYFSYDVKMKEKGDIPEGYSVSREKKERFSLILESASTNQTSMYLCASSSKGQVGVGREKLFFGSGTQLSVL.